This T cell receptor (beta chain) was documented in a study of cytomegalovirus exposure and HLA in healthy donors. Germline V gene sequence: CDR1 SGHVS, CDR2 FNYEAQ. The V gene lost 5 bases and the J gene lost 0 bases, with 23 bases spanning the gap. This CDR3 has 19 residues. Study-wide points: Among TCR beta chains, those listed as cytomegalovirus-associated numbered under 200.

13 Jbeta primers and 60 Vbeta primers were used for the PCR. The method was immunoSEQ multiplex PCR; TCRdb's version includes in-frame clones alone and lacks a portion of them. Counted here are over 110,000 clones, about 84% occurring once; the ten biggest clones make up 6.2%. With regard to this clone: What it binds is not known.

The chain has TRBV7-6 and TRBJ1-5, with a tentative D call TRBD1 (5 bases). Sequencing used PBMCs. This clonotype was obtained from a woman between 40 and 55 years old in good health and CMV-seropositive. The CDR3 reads CASSPPTVRAKYSNQPQHF. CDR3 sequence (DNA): TGTGCCAGCAGCCCGCCGACAGTTAGGGCCAAGTATAGCAATCAGCCCCAGCATTTT.